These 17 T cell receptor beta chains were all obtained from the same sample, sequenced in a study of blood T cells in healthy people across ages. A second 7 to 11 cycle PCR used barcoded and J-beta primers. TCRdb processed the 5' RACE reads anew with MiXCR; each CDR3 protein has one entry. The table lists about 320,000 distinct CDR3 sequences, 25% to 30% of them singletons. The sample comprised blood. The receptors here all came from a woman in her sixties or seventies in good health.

CDR3: CASRPFGQGVDYGYTF. The CDR3 DNA follows: TGTGCCAGTAGGCCTTTCGGACAGGGGGTGGACTATGGCTACACCTTC. The chain recombines TRBV19 with TRBJ1-2; 10 nucleotides line up with TRBD1. The CDR3 consists of 16 residues. Germline trimming cut 6 bases from V and 3 bases from J; bases unmatched to any gene: 10. Germline assignment: CDR1 LNHDA and CDR2 SQIVND (reference sequence). The full variable domain, rest sourced from reference TRBV19 and TRBJ1-2, is DGGITQSPKYLFRKEGQNVTLSCEQNLNHDAMYWYRQDPGQGLRLIYYSQIVNDFQKGDIAEGYSVSREKKESFPLTVTSAQKNPTAFYLCASRPFGQGVDYGYTFGSGTRLTVV.

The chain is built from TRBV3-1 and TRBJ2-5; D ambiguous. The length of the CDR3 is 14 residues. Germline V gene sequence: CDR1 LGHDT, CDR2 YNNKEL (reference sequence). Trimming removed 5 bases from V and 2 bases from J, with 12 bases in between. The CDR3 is CASSRPGQQETQYF. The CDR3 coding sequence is TGTGCCAGCAGCAGACCCGGGCAACAAGAGACCCAGTACTTC.

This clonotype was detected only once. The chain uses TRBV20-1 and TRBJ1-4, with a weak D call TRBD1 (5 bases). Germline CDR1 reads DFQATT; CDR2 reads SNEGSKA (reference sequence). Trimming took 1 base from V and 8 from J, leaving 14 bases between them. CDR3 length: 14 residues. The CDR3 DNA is TGCAGTGCTAGAGCGGGGGACGTCTCCGAAAAACTGTTTTTT. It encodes CSARAGDVSEKLFF.

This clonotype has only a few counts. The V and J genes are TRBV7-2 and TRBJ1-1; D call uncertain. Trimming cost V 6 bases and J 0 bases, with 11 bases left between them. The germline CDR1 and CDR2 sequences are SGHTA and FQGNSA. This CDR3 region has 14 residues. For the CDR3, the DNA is TGTGCCAGCAGGATTCGGGGAATGAACACTGAAGCTTTCTTT. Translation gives CASRIRGMNTEAFF.

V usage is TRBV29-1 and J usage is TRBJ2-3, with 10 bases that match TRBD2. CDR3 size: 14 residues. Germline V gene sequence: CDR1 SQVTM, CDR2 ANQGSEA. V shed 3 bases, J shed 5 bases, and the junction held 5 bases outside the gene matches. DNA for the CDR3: TGCAGCGTTGATGGGGCTAGCGGGGGAGATACGCAGTATTTT. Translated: CSVDGASGGDTQYF.

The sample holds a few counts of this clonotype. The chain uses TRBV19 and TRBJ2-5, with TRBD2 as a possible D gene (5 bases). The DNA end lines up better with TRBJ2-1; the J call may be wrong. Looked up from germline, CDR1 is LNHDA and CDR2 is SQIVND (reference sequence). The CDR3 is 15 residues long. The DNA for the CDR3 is TGTGCCAGTAGTATCAAAGGGAGCTTAGCCGGGGAGCAGTTCTTC. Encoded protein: CASSIKGSLAGEQFF.

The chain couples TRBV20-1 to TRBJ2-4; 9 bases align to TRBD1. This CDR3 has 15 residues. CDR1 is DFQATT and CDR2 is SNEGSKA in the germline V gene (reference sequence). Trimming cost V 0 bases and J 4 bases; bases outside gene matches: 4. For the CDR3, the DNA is TGCAGTGCTAGAGATTTGGGGACAGGGAAAAACATTCAGTACTTC. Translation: CSARDLGTGKNIQYF.

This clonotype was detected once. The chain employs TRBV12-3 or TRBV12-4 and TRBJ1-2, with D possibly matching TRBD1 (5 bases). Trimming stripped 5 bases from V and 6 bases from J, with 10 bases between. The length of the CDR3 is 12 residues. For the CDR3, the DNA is TGTGCCAGCAGTGCAGTAGGGGATGGCTACACCTTC. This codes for CASSAVGDGYTF.

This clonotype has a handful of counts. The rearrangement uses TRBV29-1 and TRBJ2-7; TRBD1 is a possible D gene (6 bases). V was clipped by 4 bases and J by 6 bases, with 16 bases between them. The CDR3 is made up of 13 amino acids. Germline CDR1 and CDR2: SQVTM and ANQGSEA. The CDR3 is CSVVAMGATEQYF. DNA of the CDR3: TGCAGCGTTGTGGCAATGGGGGCTACCGAGCAGTACTTC.

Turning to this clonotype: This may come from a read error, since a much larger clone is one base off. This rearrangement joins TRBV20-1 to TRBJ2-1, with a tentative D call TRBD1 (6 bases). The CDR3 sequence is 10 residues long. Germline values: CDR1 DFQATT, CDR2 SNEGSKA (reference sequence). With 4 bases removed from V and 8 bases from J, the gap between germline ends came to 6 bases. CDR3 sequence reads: CSAKGDEQFF. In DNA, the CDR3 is TGCAGTGCTAAGGGGGATGAGCAGTTCTTC.

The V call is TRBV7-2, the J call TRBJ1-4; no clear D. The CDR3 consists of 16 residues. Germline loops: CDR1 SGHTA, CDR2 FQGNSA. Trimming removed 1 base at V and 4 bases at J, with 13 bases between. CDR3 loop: CASSLVRTDDNEKLFF. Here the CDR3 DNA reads TGTGCCAGCAGCTTAGTCCGTACAGACGATAATGAAAAACTGTTTTTT.

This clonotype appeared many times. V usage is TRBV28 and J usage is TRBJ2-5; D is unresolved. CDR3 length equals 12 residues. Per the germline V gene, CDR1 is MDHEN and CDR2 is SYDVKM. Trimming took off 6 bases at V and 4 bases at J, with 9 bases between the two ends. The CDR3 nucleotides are TGTGCCAGCAGCGCGTACGGAGAGACCCAGTACTTC. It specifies CASSAYGETQYF. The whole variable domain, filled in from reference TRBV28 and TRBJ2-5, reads DVKVTQSSRYLVKRTGEKVFLECVQDMDHENMFWYRQDPGLGLRLIYFSYDVKMKEKGDIPEGYSVSREKKERFSLILESASTNQTSMYLCASSAYGETQYFGPGTRLLVL.

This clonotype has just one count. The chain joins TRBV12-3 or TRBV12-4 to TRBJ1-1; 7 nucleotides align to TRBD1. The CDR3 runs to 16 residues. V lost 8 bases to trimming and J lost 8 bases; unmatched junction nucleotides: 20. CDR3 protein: CASGGTERQADREAFF. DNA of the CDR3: TGTGCCAGCGGCGGGACAGAAAGGCAGGCGGATCGGGAAGCTTTCTTT.

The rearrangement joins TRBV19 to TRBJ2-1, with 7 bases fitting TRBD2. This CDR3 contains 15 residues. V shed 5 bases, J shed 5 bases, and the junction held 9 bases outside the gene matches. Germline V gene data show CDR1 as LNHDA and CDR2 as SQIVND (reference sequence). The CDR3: CASSQSGIKNNEQFF. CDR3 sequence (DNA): TGTGCCAGTAGTCAGAGCGGGATAAAGAACAATGAGCAGTTCTTC.

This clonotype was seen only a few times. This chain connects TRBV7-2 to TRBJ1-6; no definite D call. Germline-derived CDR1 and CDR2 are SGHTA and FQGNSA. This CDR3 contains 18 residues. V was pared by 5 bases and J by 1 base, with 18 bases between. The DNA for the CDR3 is TGTGCCAGCAGCCTACGTGAGGCTGGGGAATCCTATAATTCACCCCTCCACTTT. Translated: CASSLREAGESYNSPLHF. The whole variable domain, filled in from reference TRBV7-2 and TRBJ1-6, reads GAGVSQSPSNKVTEKGKDVELRCDPISGHTALYWYRQSLGQGLEFLIYFQGNSAPDKSGLPSDRFSAERTGGSVSTLTIQRTQQEDSAVYLCASSLREAGESYNSPLHFGNGTRLTVT.

DNA of the CDR3: TGTGCCAGCAGTAAAAAAACCAGGGTTGGTTCTGGAAACACCATATATTTT. Its translation: CASSKKTRVGSGNTIYF. The chain employs TRBV28 and TRBJ1-3; possibly TRBD1 for D (5 bases). This CDR3 has 17 amino acids. From germline, CDR1 is MDHEN and CDR2 SYDVKM. Trimming removed 5 bases from V and 1 base from J, with 18 bases in between.

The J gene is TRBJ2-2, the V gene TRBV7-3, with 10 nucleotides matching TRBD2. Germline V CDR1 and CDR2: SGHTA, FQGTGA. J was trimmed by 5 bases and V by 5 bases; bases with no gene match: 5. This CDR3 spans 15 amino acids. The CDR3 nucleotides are TGTGCCAGCAGCCCAGCGGGAGGGGGAACCGGGGAGCTGTTTTTT. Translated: CASSPAGGGTGELFF.